These 5 T cell receptor beta chains share one sample of origin, sequenced in a study of STAT3 mutations in large granular lymphocyte leukemia. Generated by immunoSEQ multiplex PCR, the TCRdb table keeps only in-frame clones and is missing some. Of roughly 25,000 clones listed, about 95% are singletons. What these receptors recognize is not known. Broader study findings: In T-cell large granular lymphocyte leukemia, about half of patients showed multiple immunodominant subclonotypes.

The specimen sequenced was peripheral blood mononuclear cells. These receptors came from a man aged 35 to 55 with T-cell large granular lymphocyte leukemia. Some clones in this sample may be carry-over from other donors' samples.

This rearrangement joins TRBV5-1 to TRBJ2-7; TRBD1 matches 8 bases. With 5 bases clipped from V and 5 bases from J, the junction kept 9 bases outside the gene matches. The germline gives CDR1 SGHRS, CDR2 YFSETQ. This CDR3 contains 14 residues. The CDR3 coding sequence is TGCGCCAGCAGAGTGAGGCAGGGGGCACACGAGCAGTACTTC. As protein: CASRVRQGAHEQYF.

CDR3 loop: CASSLDRGTDTQYF. Written as DNA, the CDR3 is TGCGCCAGCAGCTTGGACAGGGGCACAGATACGCAGTATTTT. This chain joins TRBV5-1 and TRBJ2-3; possible D gene TRBD1, 6 bases. Trimming removed 0 bases from V and 1 base from J, with 6 bases in between. From germline, CDR1 is SGHRS and CDR2 YFSETQ. The CDR3 runs 14 residues.

The V gene is TRBV28, the J gene TRBJ1-6; D call uncertain. CDR1 and CDR2 (germline): MDHEN, SYDVKM. The CDR3 is 16 residues long. Trimming pared 6 bases from V and 8 bases from J, leaving 20 bases between. CDR3 loop: CASSQDLEGRDSPLHF. CDR3 nucleotide sequence: TGTGCCAGCAGCCAGGACCTTGAAGGTCGAGATTCACCCCTCCACTTT.

V gene TRBV7-9 combines with J gene TRBJ2-7; D might be TRBD1 (5 bases). The CDR3 sequence is 12 residues long. Trimming shortened V by 10 bases and J by 1 base, and 11 bases separated the two germline ends. CDR1 SEHNR and CDR2 FQNEAQ come from the germline V gene (reference sequence). CDR3 amino acids: CATVKGSYEQYF. The CDR3 DNA sequence: TGTGCCACCGTCAAGGGGTCCTACGAGCAGTACTTC. The whole variable domain, filled in from reference TRBV7-9 and TRBJ2-7, reads DTGVSQNPRHKITKRGQNVTFRCDPISEHNRLYWYRQTLGQGPEFLTYFQNEAQLEKSRLLSDRFSAERPKGSFSTLEIQRTEQGDSAMYLCATVKGSYEQYFGPGTRLTVT.

This chain links TRBV5-1 with TRBJ1-2; D is perhaps TRBD1 (5 bases). The germline CDR1 and CDR2 sequences are SGHRS and YFSETQ. The CDR3 has 14 amino acids. V was pared by 6 bases and J by 2 bases, with 14 bases between. The CDR3 bases are TGCGCCAGCACCGGGGGGGGGACCAACTATGGCTACACCTTC. This translates into CASTGGGTNYGYTF. Full variable domain (rest looked up from reference TRBV5-1 and TRBJ1-2): KAGVTQTPRYLIKTRGQQVTLSCSPISGHRSVSWYQQTPGQGLQFLFEYFSETQRNKGNFPGRFSGRQFSNSRSEMNVSTLELGDSALYLCASTGGGTNYGYTFGSGTRLTVV.